This entry is about one T cell receptor beta chain. Germline V gene data show CDR1 as LNHDA and CDR2 as SQIVND (reference sequence). V dropped 6 bases and J dropped 5 bases, with 16 bases sitting between them. The CDR3 length is 14 residues. Individuals drawn from 24 US areas were roughly 18 to 95 years old. Participants had their cohort set by participant-reported clinical history. Donors in Cohort 3 counted as recovered after two negative PCRs, clearance, or symptom resolution. Using immunoSEQ multiplex PCR, the repertoire was profiled, and TCRdb retains in-frame clones only, with some absent. The sample lists 200,000 to 300,000 clones, approximately 85% occurring once. These data come from a study of blood T cell repertoires in COVID-19.

Sequencing input: PBMCs or T cells enriched from blood (not recorded which). The chain carries TRBV19 and TRBJ1-1; D unclear. This TCR came from a woman aged 50 to 65 who had recovered from COVID-19. CDR3 region: CASRNAGAGTEAFF. The CDR3 DNA reads as TGTGCCAGTAGGAATGCGGGTGCCGGGACTGAAGCTTTCTTT.